The source of this T cell receptor beta chain is a study of regulatory T cells in long-lasting Graves disease. This clonotype has at least ten counts. Investigators prepared the TCR beta libraries by applying iRepertoire HTBI primers and Arm-PCR of CDR3 regions. TCRdb independently ran MiXCR on the multiplex PCR reads; one entry per CDR3 protein. Of around 420,000 distinct CDR3 sequences listed, approximately 15% were seen once; the top ten hold approximately 7.6%. The CDR3 is 13 amino acids. Germline CDR1 is LGHDT and CDR2 is YNNKEL (reference sequence). Trimming removed 3 bases at V and 4 bases at J, with 9 bases between. Time point given: newly diagnosed GD, antithyroid drugs for less than 3 months. Generation of the TCR library employed RNA extracted from PBMCs. The same sample was also used in a study of T cells in Graves' hyperthyroidism and ophthalmopathy.

This clonotype originated in a woman in her thirties or forties with Graves disease. V and J are TRBV3-1 and TRBJ1-2; no clear D gene. The material sequenced was peripheral blood mononuclear cells (PBMCs), taken at new diagnosis, from a patient treated with antithyroid drugs. CDR3 in DNA: TGTGCCAGCAGCCAGGGGATCGGCTATGGCTACACCTTC. It encodes CASSQGIGYGYTF.